This T cell receptor (beta chain) was recorded in a study of blood T cell repertoires in COVID-19. Study-wide context: T cells, B-cell-depleted T cells, or PBMCs supplied cDNA or gDNA.

Using immunoSEQ multiplex PCR, the repertoire was profiled, and TCRdb retains in-frame clones only, with some absent. The data hold about 280,000 clones, with 86% observed a single time. Germline CDR1 SGDLS, CDR2 YYNGEE. The CDR3 loop spans 14 amino acids. The V gene lost 2 bases and the J gene lost 7 bases, with 13 bases spanning the gap. This rearrangement joins TRBV9 to TRBJ2-4; weak D call: TRBD2 (5 bases). The sample was peripheral blood. The receptor's source is a woman aged 30 to 39 with active or convalescent COVID-19. CDR3 sequence reads: CASSVVPRRNIQYF. CDR3 bases: TGTGCCAGCAGCGTGGTCCCCCGGAGGAACATTCAGTACTTC.